This TCR beta chain originates from a study of human T cells and chemical hapten exposure (dated by TCRdb to the early 2020s). Describing the broader study: The libraries were sequenced as a pool, and the TCR yield per sample differed mostly because of small variations in library volumes within the pool. The study tracked peripheral blood TCR repertoire changes in vivo during primary and secondary sensitization to the hapten diphenylcyclopropenone (DPC) in alopecia patients. For every blood RNA sample, sequencing covered both the TCR alpha and TCR beta chains. What the research found in general, with its limitations: DPC sensitization did not change how many TCRs were above 1 in 1000 frequency, and no evidence was found of alterations in global repertoire structure. After repeated subsampling, the strength of the expansion versus patch-test correlation and the threshold at which it became significant changed.

This clonotype was seen at least ten times. What antigen it recognizes has not been identified. There are no base qualities to consult, and no much larger clone falls within one base. CDR1 and CDR2 are drawn from the germline V gene: SNHLY, FYNNEI. The CDR3 sequence holds 15 residues, the cysteine and phenylalanine included. This entry keeps only the CDR3 DNA: 45 bases, framed from base 1. Unmatched junction bases come to 12, with V trimmed by 6 bases and J by 5 bases. Library preparation used 5' RACE. The instrument given in TCRdb is Illumina MiSeq. During library preparation, unique molecular identifiers were attached to individual cDNA molecules so that TCRs could be counted in a quantitative, reproducible way. Per the source publication's procedure: Samples had a median of around 92,000 TCRs, with a range from roughly 20,000 to 700,000. V, J and CDR3 annotation of the TCR reads was performed with the Decombinator software suite. For the PS versus PT1 abundance plots, all samples were subsampled to the same number of TCRs (28,000). Expanded TCRs were defined as absent before sensitization and observed at least eight times at the 2-week time point. Using fastp at Q25 and MiXCR, TCRdb reprocessed the public reads and kept productive beta chains. CDR3 protein sequences are deduplicated, and each keeps its most common genes and DNA. TCRdb's processing, not the study's, gives the V and J calls here. The sample contains about 140,000 distinct CDR3 sequences, around 4.1% of them found a single time. Together, the top ten hold over 1.2% of the sample.

Total RNA was extracted from unfractionated whole blood that had been collected in Tempus Blood RNA tubes. About five healthy volunteers served as TCR sequencing controls and were bled at day 0, 2 weeks and 6 weeks. Recombination linked TRBV2 to TRBJ1-1; 7 junctional bases match TRBD1. This clonotype was obtained from a female donor in good health. The nucleotide sequence reads as follows: TGTGCCAGCAGAGCAACCCGACAGGGTTGGACTGAAGCTTTCTTT. Its translation is CASRATRQGWTEAFF.